Listed below are T cell receptor beta chains from one sample, sequenced in a study of CD8 T cells in ankylosing spondylitis. TCRdb analysed the 5' RACE reads with MiXCR anew, one entry per CDR3 protein. The sample lists 350,000 to 450,000 distinct CDR3 sequences, approximately 22% occurring once. Source material: blood, either unsorted or a sorted T cell fraction (not recorded which). All receptors derive from a male donor with ankylosing spondylitis or in good health (not recorded which). Both conserved end residues are part of each CDR3. Fields, in order: J gene, clone size, D gene, V gene, CDR3 DNA, CDR3 protein. D genes are given only for firm matches. Not every row has a clone size; where given, it reads once, few, many or a size class.

TRBJ2-7 few TRBD1 TRBV12-3/TRBV12-4 TGTGCCAGCAGTCGCCGCCGACAGGGTATATACGAGCAGTACTTC CASSRRRQGIYEQYF
TRBJ1-4 few - TRBV20-1 TGCAGTGCTCTTCGGGTGGGGACTAATGAAAAACTGTTTTTT CSALRVGTNEKLFF
TRBJ2-1 - - TRBV20-1 TGCAGTGCGGCGGACAGCCCAATGGGGCACAATGGGCAGTTCTTC CSAADSPMGHNGQFF
TRBJ2-7 once - TRBV28 TGTGCCAGCAGTCGACGATCCTACGAGCAGTACTTC CASSRRSYEQYF
TRBJ1-1 few TRBD1 TRBV12-3/TRBV12-4 TGTGCCAGCAGGGCGACAGGGGAGACTGAAGCTTTCTTT CASRATGETEAFF
TRBJ2-5 few TRBD1 TRBV7-9 TGTGCCAGCACGGACAGGGTACAAGAGACCCAGTACTTC CASTDRVQETQYF
TRBJ2-5 few - TRBV10-2 TGCGCCAGCAGTGAAAGCGGCCTAGATCAAGAGACCCAGTACTTC CASSESGLDQETQYF
TRBJ2-7 - TRBD2 TRBV11-2 TGTGCCAGCAGCTCGAGGTTAGCGGGGACCTACGAGCAGTACTTC CASSSRLAGTYEQYF
TRBJ2-5 few TRBD2 TRBV9 TGTGCCAGCAGCGTGGGGACTAGCGGGGGGGCCGGAGAGACCCAGTACTTC CASSVGTSGGAGETQYF
TRBJ2-3 - - TRBV10-2 TGCGCCAGCAGTGATTTTAGAATGGATACGCAGTATTTT CASSDFRMDTQYF
TRBJ2-7 few - TRBV4-1 TGCGCCAGCAGCCAAGATGCCAGGGCCTACGAGCAGTACTTC CASSQDARAYEQYF
TRBJ2-2 - - TRBV20-1 TGCAGTGCTAGGGCTTGGGGGGCCGGGGAGCTGTTTTTT CSARAWGAGELFF
TRBJ2-3 - TRBD2 TRBV20-1 TGCAGTGCTAGAGATCCCGGGGGGGACACAGATACGCAGTATTTT CSARDPGGDTDTQYF
TRBJ2-7 few - TRBV20-1 TGCAGTGCTAGAGGATACGCGGGGATCTCCTACGAGCAGTACTTC CSARGYAGISYEQYF
TRBJ2-7 few TRBD2 TRBV20-1 TGCAGTGCTAGAGATTATAGCGGGGACCTAAGGGATGTCGAGCAGTACTTC CSARDYSGDLRDVEQYF
TRBJ2-5 - - TRBV12-3/TRBV12-4 TGTGCCAGCAGAATTCACATATCGGAGACCCAGTACTTC CASRIHISETQYF
TRBJ2-1 - - TRBV15 TGTGCCACCAGCAGATGGGGGAACAATGAGCAGTTCTTC CATSRWGNNEQFF
TRBJ2-1 few TRBD1 TRBV12-3/TRBV12-4 TGTGCCAGCAGTCCCAGGGACAGGGCCGACAATGAGCAGTTCTTC CASSPRDRADNEQFF
TRBJ2-5 many TRBD2 TRBV12-3/TRBV12-4 TGTGCCAGCAGTTTGAGCGGGGCCCAAGAGACCCAGTACTTC CASSLSGAQETQYF
TRBJ2-7 few - TRBV12-3/TRBV12-4 TGTGCCAGCAGTCCCGGGTCGACCTACGAGCAGTACTTC CASSPGSTYEQYF
TRBJ2-2 - - TRBV5-4 TGTGCCAGCAGCCGGACACCCCCGGGGCACACCGGGGAGCTGTTTTTT CASSRTPPGHTGELFF
TRBJ1-4 few - TRBV28 TGTGCCAGCAGTCACCGAGGTGGGACTAATGAAAAACTGTTTTTT CASSHRGGTNEKLFF
TRBJ2-7 few - TRBV4-1 TGCGCCAGCAGCCAAGATAGAACAGGTCCTTCCTACGAGCAGTACTTC CASSQDRTGPSYEQYF
TRBJ1-1 many - TRBV7-9 TGTGCCAGCAGCTTGGACGTGACTGAAGCTTTCTTT CASSLDVTEAFF
TRBJ2-7 few TRBD2 TRBV28 TGTGCCAGCAACACCCAAACGAGGGAGGGCGAGCAGTACTTC CASNTQTREGEQYF
TRBJ2-5 few - TRBV3-1 TGTGCCAGCAGCCTGCCACTTGGGCCAGAAGAGACCCAGTACTTC CASSLPLGPEETQYF
TRBJ2-1 few - TRBV9 TGTGCCAGCAGCCAAGTGGGGTCAGTTCATGAGCAGTTCTTC CASSQVGSVHEQFF
TRBJ2-7 once - TRBV27 TGTGCCAGCAGTTTATCGTACTACTCCTACGAGCAGTACTTC CASSLSYYSYEQYF
TRBJ2-7 - - TRBV28 TGTGCCAGCAGGATGCTTCAGGGTTTGTCCTACGAGCAGTACTTC CASRMLQGLSYEQYF
TRBJ2-3 few TRBD1 TRBV20-1 TGCAGTGCTGGTACAGGGGTAGTGGATACGCAGTATTTT CSAGTGVVDTQYF
TRBJ2-2 few - TRBV6-2/TRBV6-3 TGTGCCAGCAGTTACTCGTCCGGGCCCACCGGGGAGCTGTTTTTT CASSYSSGPTGELFF
TRBJ2-7 - - TRBV29-1 TGCAGCGTTGGACTTTGGGGGTCCGAGCAGTACTTC CSVGLWGSEQYF
TRBJ2-5 - TRBD2 TRBV29-1 TGCAGCGTTGAAGATCCCCTAGCGGGCGATAAAGAGACCCAGTACTTC CSVEDPLAGDKETQYF
TRBJ2-1 - - TRBV12-3/TRBV12-4 TGTGCCAGCAGTCAAGAGGGGACTCTCTACAATGAGCAGTTCTTC CASSQEGTLYNEQFF
TRBJ2-7 - - TRBV27 TGTGCCAGCAGTTTATCCTGGGGACACCTCCTCTGGGAGCAGTACTTC CASSLSWGHLLWEQYF
TRBJ2-1 - TRBD2 TRBV10-1 TGCGCCAGCAGTGGTTGGATCGGGGGGAAAGCCTACAATGAGCAGTTCTTC CASSGWIGGKAYNEQFF
TRBJ1-2 - TRBD1 TRBV28 TGTGCCAGCAGTGACAGGACAGGGATGGGCTACACCTTC CASSDRTGMGYTF
TRBJ2-1 - - TRBV29-1 TGCAGCGTTGCCCTACAGGGTGGTGAGCAGTTCTTC CSVALQGGEQFF
TRBJ2-3 - TRBD2 TRBV20-1 TGCTCTTCTCCAACTAGCGGGGGGTATCCAGATACGCAGTATTTT CSSPTSGGYPDTQYF
TRBJ2-1 few TRBD2 TRBV20-1 TGCAGTGCTATCTCACTAGCGGACAATGAGCAGTTCTTC CSAISLADNEQFF